These 3 T cell receptor beta chains were sequenced from one sample in a study of T cells after yellow fever vaccination (dated by TCRdb to about 2019). This specimen's treatment or condition label, interpreted: live attenuated yellow fever vaccine strain. Receptors were amplified or captured by 5' RACE. This sample was sequenced with an Illumina HiSeq 2500. Starting from the raw public reads, TCRdb applied fastp trimming at Q25, assembled clones with MiXCR and retained in-frame beta chains. Duplicate CDR3 protein sequences are folded into a single record with the most common DNA and genes. Counted in this sample were 100,000 to 150,000 distinct CDR3 sequences; roughly 6.7% of them appeared once. Just under 2.5% of the sample comes from the top ten. The input for sequencing was CD4+ T cells sorted from PBMCs, taken 10 days after the first yellow fever vaccination. These receptors all come from a man between 18 and 35 years old who received the YFV17D yellow fever vaccine.

There are many counts of this clonotype. The CDR3 bases are TGTGCCAGCAGCTTGACTGGGGGAGACACTGAAGCTTTCTTT. Residues: CASSLTGGDTEAFF. V is TRBV5-4 and J is TRBJ1-1, with D possibly TRBD1 on 5 matching bases. The CDR3 is made up of 14 amino acids. Trimming shortened V by 1 base and J by 3 bases, and 10 bases separated the two germline ends. The germline CDR1 and CDR2 sequences are SGHNT and YYREEE (reference sequence).

With regard to this clonotype: This sequence may be a read error, since a much larger clone differs from it by one base. V is TRBV12-3 or TRBV12-4 and J is TRBJ1-5, with D possibly being TRBD1 (5 bases). This CDR3 is built from 14 residues. Trimming removed 6 bases at V and 7 bases at J, with 16 bases between. The CDR3 region has the DNA TGTGCCAGCAGCTCTATGGGGACTAGACAGCCCCAGCATTTT. Translation: CASSSMGTRQPQHF.

This clonotype was found many times. This chain links TRBV6-5 with TRBJ1-1; D gene uncertain. The V gene's germline CDR1 is MNHEY and CDR2 SVGAGI. V was cut by 5 bases and J by 2 bases, with 15 bases left in between. This CDR3 spans 15 amino acids. In nucleotides, the CDR3 is TGTGCCAGCAGTACTTCCTGGAGACTTAACACTGAAGCTTTCTTT. It is translated as CASSTSWRLNTEAFF.